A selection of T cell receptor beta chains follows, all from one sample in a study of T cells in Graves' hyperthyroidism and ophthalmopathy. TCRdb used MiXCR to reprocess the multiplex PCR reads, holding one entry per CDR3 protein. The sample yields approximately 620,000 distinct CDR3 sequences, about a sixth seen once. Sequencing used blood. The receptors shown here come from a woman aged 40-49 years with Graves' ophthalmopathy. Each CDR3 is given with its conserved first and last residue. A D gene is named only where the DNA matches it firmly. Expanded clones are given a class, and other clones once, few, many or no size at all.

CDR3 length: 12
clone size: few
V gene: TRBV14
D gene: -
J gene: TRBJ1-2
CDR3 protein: CASSQVGYRYTF
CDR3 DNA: TGTGCCAGCAGCCAAGTAGGGTACCGCTACACCTTC

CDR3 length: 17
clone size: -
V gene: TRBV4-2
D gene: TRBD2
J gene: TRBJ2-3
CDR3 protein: CASSPWGREASTDTQYF
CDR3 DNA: TGTGCCAGCAGCCCCTGGGGGCGGGAGGCTAGCACAGATACGCAGTATTTT

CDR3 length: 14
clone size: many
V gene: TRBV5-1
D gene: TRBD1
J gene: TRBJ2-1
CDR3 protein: CASSFQGEDNEQFF
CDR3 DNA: TGCGCCAGCAGCTTTCAGGGGGAAGACAATGAGCAGTTCTTC

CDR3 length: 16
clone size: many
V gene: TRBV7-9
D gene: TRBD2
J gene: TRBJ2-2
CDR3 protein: CASSLTSGLNTGELFF
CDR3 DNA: TGTGCCAGCAGCTTAACTAGCGGGCTGAACACCGGGGAGCTGTTTTTT

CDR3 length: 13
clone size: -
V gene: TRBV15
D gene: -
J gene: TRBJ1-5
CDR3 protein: CAIRGGADQPQHF
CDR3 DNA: TGTGCCATCCGCGGGGGGGCAGATCAGCCCCAGCATTTT

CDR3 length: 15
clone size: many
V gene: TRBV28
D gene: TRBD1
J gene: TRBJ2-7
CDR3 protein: CASSSPGTGPYEQYF
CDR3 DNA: TGTGCCAGCAGTTCCCCCGGGACAGGGCCCTACGAGCAGTACTTC

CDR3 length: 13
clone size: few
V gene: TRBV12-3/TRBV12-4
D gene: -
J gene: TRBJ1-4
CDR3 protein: CASSSAGGEKLLF
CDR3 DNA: TGTGCCAGCAGCTCCGCCGGGGGTGAAAAACTGCTTTTT

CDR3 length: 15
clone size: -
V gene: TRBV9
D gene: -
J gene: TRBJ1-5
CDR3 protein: CASSVDPGRNQPQHF
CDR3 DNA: TGTGCCAGCAGCGTAGATCCCGGACGCAATCAGCCCCAGCATTTT

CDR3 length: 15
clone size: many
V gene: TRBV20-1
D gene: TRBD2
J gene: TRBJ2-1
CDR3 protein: CSALQTSGRADEQFF
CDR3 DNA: TGCAGTGCTCTACAGACTAGCGGGAGGGCCGATGAGCAGTTCTTC

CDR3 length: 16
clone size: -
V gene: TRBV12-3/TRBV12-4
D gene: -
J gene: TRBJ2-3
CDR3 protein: CASSLLGGGGADTQYF
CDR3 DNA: TGTGCCAGCAGTTTATTGGGGGGAGGAGGGGCAGATACGCAGTATTTT

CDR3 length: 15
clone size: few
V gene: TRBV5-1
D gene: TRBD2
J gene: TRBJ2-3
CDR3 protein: CASSLTAGGADTQYF
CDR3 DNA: TGCGCCAGCAGCTTGACAGCGGGAGGGGCAGATACGCAGTATTTT

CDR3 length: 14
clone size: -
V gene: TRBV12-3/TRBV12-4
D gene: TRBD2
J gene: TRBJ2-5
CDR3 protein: CASGSGGPRETQYF
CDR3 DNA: TGTGCCAGCGGTAGCGGGGGCCCTCGAGAGACCCAGTACTTC

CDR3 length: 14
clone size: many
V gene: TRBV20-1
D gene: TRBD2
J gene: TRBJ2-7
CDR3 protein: CSALLPGLEAEQYF
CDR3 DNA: TGCAGTGCTCTCCTCCCGGGACTAGAGGCCGAGCAGTACTTC

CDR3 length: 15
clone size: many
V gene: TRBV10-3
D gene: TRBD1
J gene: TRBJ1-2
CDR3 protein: CAISQTGGSTYGYTF
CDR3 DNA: TGTGCCATCAGTCAAACAGGGGGGTCGACCTATGGCTACACCTTC

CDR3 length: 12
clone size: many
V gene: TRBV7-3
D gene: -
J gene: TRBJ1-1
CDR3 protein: CASSFPGSGAFF
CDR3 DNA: TGTGCCAGCAGCTTCCCAGGGAGTGGAGCTTTCTTT

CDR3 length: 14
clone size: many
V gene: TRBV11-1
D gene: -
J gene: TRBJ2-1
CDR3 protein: CASRSGANYNEQFF
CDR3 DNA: TGTGCCAGCCGATCGGGAGCTAACTACAATGAGCAGTTCTTC

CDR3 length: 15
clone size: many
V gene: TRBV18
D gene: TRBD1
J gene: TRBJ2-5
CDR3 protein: CASSSGQGVKETQYF
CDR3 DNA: TGTGCCAGCTCATCTGGACAGGGCGTGAAAGAGACCCAGTACTTC

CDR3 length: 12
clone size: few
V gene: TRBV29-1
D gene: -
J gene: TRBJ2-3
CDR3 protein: CSVVAGADTQYF
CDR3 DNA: TGCAGCGTTGTTGCAGGGGCAGATACGCAGTATTTT

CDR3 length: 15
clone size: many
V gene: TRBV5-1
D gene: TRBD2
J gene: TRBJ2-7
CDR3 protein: CASSPPTSGSYEQYF
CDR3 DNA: TGCGCCAGCAGCCCACCGACTAGCGGGAGCTACGAGCAGTACTTC

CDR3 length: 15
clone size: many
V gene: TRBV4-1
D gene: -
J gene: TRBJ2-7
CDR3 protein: CASSQAASQSYEQYF
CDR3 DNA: TGCGCCAGCAGCCAAGCCGCAAGCCAATCCTACGAGCAGTACTTC

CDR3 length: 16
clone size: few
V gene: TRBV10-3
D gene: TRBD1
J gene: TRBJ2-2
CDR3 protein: CAISPGTEAYTGELFF
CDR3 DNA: TGTGCCATCAGCCCCGGGACAGAAGCCTACACCGGGGAGCTGTTTTTT

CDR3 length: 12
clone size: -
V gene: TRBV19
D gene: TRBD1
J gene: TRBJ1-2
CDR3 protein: CASRDREYGYTF
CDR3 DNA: TGTGCCAGTAGGGACAGGGAGTACGGCTACACCTTC

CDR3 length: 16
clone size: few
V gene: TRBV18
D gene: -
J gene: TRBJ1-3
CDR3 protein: CASSQDLGVSGNTIYF
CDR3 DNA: TGTGCCAGCTCACAGGACCTAGGGGTTTCCGGAAACACCATATATTTT

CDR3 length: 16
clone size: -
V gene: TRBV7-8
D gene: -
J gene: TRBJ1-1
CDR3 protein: CASSLSRERQNTEAFF
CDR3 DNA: TGTGCCAGCAGCTTGTCCCGGGAGAGGCAAAACACTGAAGCTTTCTTT

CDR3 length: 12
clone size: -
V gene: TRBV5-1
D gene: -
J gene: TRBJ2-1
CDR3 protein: CASSYNLDEQFF
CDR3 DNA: TGCGCCAGCAGTTATAATTTGGACGAGCAGTTCTTC

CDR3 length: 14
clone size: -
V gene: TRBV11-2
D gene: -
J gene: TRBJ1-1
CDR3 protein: CASSLVGGETDAFF
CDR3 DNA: TGTGCCAGCAGCTTAGTGGGGGGCGAAACTGACGCTTTCTTT

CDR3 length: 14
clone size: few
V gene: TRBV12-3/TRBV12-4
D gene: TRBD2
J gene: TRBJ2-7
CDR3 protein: CASRVSGDSYEQYF
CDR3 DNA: TGTGCCAGCAGGGTAAGCGGGGACTCCTACGAGCAGTACTTC

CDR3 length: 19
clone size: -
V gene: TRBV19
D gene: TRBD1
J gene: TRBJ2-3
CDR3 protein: CASSPRYSGGTGDADTQYF
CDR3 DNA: TGTGCCAGTAGTCCCCGCTACTCCGGGGGGACAGGGGACGCAGATACGCAGTATTTT

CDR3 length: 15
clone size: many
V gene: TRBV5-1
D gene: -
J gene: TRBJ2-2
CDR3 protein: CASIESPKDGGELFF
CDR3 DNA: TGCGCCAGCATAGAATCCCCCAAGGACGGCGGGGAGCTGTTTTTT

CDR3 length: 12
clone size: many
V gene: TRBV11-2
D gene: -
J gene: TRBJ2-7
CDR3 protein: CASSSNSYEQYF
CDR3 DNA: TGTGCCAGCAGCTCGAACTCCTACGAGCAGTACTTC

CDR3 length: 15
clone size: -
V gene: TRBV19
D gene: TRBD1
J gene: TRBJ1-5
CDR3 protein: CAMTGRGISNQPQHF
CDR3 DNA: TGTGCCATGACAGGGAGGGGAATTAGCAATCAGCCCCAGCATTTT

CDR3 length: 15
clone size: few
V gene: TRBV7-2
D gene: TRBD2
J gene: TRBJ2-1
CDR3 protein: CASSHTSGSFNEQFF
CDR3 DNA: TGTGCCAGCAGCCATACTAGCGGGAGTTTCAATGAGCAGTTCTTC

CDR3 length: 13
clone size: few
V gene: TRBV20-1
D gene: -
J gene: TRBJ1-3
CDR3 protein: CSASWGPGNTIYF
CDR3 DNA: TGCAGTGCTAGTTGGGGGCCTGGAAACACCATATATTTT

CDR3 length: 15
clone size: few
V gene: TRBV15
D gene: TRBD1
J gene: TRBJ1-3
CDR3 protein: CATSSLTGSGNTIYF
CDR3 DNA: TGTGCCACCAGCAGCTTGACAGGGTCTGGAAACACCATATATTTT

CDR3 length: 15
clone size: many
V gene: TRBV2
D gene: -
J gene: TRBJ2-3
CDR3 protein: CASQHEALVTDTQYF
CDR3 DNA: TGTGCCAGCCAACACGAGGCCCTGGTGACAGATACGCAGTATTTT

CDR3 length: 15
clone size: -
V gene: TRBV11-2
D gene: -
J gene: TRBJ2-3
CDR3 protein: CASSSSSTSTDTQYF
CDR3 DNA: TGTGCCAGCAGCTCCTCGTCAACTAGCACAGATACGCAGTATTTT

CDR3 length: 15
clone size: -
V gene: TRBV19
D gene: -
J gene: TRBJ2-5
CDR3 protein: CASSIHIRVRETQYF
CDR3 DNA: TGTGCCAGTAGTATACACATCAGGGTTCGAGAGACCCAGTACTTC

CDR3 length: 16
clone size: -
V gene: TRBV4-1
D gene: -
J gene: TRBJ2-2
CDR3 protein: CASSQGGPMNTGELFF
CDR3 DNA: TGCGCCAGCAGCCAAGGGGGACCGATGAACACCGGGGAGCTGTTTTTT

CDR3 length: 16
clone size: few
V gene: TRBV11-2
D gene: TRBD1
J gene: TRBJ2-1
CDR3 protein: CASSGDRDRIYNEQFF
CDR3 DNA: TGTGCCAGCAGCGGCGACCGGGACAGAATTTACAATGAGCAGTTCTTC

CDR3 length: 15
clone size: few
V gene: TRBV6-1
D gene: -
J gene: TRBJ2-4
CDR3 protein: CASSEGPDGKNIQYF
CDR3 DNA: TGTGCCAGCAGTGAGGGTCCCGACGGGAAAAACATTCAGTACTTC

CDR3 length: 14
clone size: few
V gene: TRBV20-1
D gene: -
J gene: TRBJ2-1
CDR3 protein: CSASRGSSYNEQFF
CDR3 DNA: TGCAGTGCTAGTCGTGGGAGCTCCTACAATGAGCAGTTCTTC

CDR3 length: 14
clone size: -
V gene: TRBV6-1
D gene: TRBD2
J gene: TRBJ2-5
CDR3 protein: CASSRTSGSGTQYF
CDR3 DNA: TGTGCCAGCAGTCGGACTAGCGGGAGTGGGACCCAGTACTTC

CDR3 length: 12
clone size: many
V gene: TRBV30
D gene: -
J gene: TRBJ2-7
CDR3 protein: CACRKSTYEQYF
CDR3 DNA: TGTGCCTGCAGGAAGTCCACCTACGAGCAGTACTTC

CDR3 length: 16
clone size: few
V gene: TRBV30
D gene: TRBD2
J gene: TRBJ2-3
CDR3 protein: CAWSTGGLGGRARQYF
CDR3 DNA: TGTGCCTGGAGTACCGGGGGGCTCGGCGGGAGGGCCAGGCAGTATTTT

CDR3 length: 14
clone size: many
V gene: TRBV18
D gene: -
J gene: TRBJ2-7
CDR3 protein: CASSPLGGVNEQYF
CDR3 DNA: TGTGCCAGCTCACCCCTCGGCGGGGTCAACGAGCAGTACTTC

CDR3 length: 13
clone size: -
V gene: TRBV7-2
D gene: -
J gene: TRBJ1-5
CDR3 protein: CASSHQGGQPQHF
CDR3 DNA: TGTGCCAGCAGCCACCAAGGTGGTCAGCCCCAGCATTTT